This T cell receptor beta chain was documented in a study of blood T cell repertoires in COVID-19 (dated by TCRdb to about 2020). Study-level background: Collaborator samples came from the United States, Italy and Spain and covered acute and convalescent phases of COVID-19. Nearly every sample came with metadata listing a de-identified subject ID, COVID-19 status, age in years and sex. A freely available public database, intended as a resource for researchers studying the immune response to SARS-CoV-2, is where the repertoires were released. Where available, HLA class I and class II types were obtained from metadata supplied by the sample provider rather than from assay-based typing. The samples were drawn from the first 160 participants of the ongoing ImmuneRACE study and from 1,254 subjects provided by 6 global collaborators. The prospective study material was composed of cDNA or gDNA derived from T cells, B-cell-depleted T cells, or PBMCs. Deeply sampled blood TCRbeta repertoires from subjects exposed to, actively infected with, or recovered from COVID-19 were included in the dataset. The paper as a whole reports these results and caveats: How much clinical and demographic metadata was included differed by source and by participant, and the metadata was provided uncurated.

Trimming removed 7 bases from V and 7 bases from J, leaving 14 bases between the germline ends. From a lookup of the germline V gene, CDR1 and CDR2 are MNHEY and SVGAGI. There are 13 amino acids in the CDR3, from cysteine to phenylalanine inclusive. Of the read, only the CDR3 DNA is kept; its 39 bases are in frame from base 1. TCRbeta CDR3 regions were amplified from genomic DNA by means of the immunoSEQ Assay, a bias-controlled multiplex PCR. Under the source paper's analysis protocol: The number of nucleated cells in each sample was estimated from the amplification of reference gene primers within the assay. Sequence reads were collapsed and filtered to measure the absolute abundance of every unique TCRbeta CDR3 rearrangement. Productive Simpson clonality was computed per sample as the square root of Simpson's diversity index over productive rearrangements. TCRdb stores this immuneACCESS table with in-frame sequences only. Part of the clones is absent; in the studies checked, under half of the shortfall reflects unresolved V genes, and no reason is known for the rest. That table furnishes V, J and clone size, whereas the DNA furnished D and trimming. Counted in this sample were 150,000 to 200,000 clones; over 70% of them appeared once. The ten top clones hold about 7% of the sample.

In Seattle, one collaborating source enrolled patients while the infection was active and tracked those patients longitudinally over the course of disease. Whole blood was collected in K2EDTA tubes by collaborating institutions according to the institutions' own protocols. For TCRbeta analysis, collaborators shipped samples as frozen whole blood, isolated PBMCs, or DNA extracted from either of those sample types. Turning to this clone: Its antigen is unknown. There are no base qualities to consult, and no much larger clone falls within one base.

The chain is encoded by TRBV6-5 joined to TRBJ1-5; the D region possibly corresponds to TRBD1 (6 bases align). Sequencing used peripheral blood. The TCR sequence derives from a woman in her 40s with COVID-19, enrolled during active disease. The DNA is TGTGCCAGCATGCGGGGGGCAGAGCAGCCCCAGCATTTT. Translation gives CASMRGAEQPQHF.